Each of the 7 T cell receptor beta chains below was sequenced from the same sample in a study of blood T cells in healthy people across ages (dated by TCRdb to 2014 to 2015). The method was 5' RACE. The instrument given in TCRdb is Illumina HiSeq 2500. A second PCR of about 6 to 12 cycles was run with a J-beta primer mix and a sample-barcoded 5' primer. TCRdb itself trimmed the public reads at Q25 with fastp, ran MiXCR and retained productive beta chains. Every distinct CDR3 protein forms one entry, paired with its most common genes and DNA. The table for this sample lists approximately 1.5 million distinct CDR3 sequences; under 55% of them were counted only once. Jointly, the top ten make up approximately 4.1% of the sample. Sequencing used blood. The receptors come from a woman in her late teens or twenties in good health.

This clonotype turned up a few times. The rearrangement joins TRBV6-2 or TRBV6-3 to TRBJ2-2, with D unclear. Per germline, CDR1 MNHEY and CDR2 SVGEGT. This CDR3 has 14 residues. Trimming shortened V by 2 bases and J by 7 bases, and 11 bases separated the two germline ends. CDR3 bases: TGTGCCAGCAGTTACGCCAGGTTCGTCGGGGAGCTGTTTTTT. The encoded protein is CASSYARFVGELFF.

The V gene is TRBV7-9, the J gene TRBJ2-3; D remains unclear. Per germline, CDR1 SEHNR and CDR2 FQNEAQ (reference sequence). The CDR3 covers 14 residues. Trimming stripped 7 bases from V and 3 bases from J, with 14 bases between. The CDR3 spells CASTFRGATDTQYF. The CDR3 region has the DNA TGTGCCAGCACTTTTCGAGGCGCAACAGATACGCAGTATTTT. Full variable domain (outside the CDR3, taken from reference TRBV7-9 and TRBJ2-3): DTGVSQNPRHKITKRGQNVTFRCDPISEHNRLYWYRQTLGQGPEFLTYFQNEAQLEKSRLLSDRFSAERPKGSFSTLEIQRTEQGDSAMYLCASTFRGATDTQYFGPGTRLTVL.

V usage is TRBV6-5 and J usage is TRBJ1-4; no definite D call. This CDR3 has 14 amino acids. The germline gives CDR1 MNHEY, CDR2 SVGAGI. V was trimmed by 5 bases and J by 4 bases, leaving 11 bases between them. The CDR3 sequence: CASSMDGDNEKLFF. The CDR3 nucleotides read TGTGCCAGCAGTATGGACGGAGATAATGAAAAACTGTTTTTT.

In its sample, this clonotype was seen a few times. The chain links TRBV5-1 to TRBJ2-1, with 7 bases lining up with TRBD2. V dropped 6 bases and J dropped 0; count of bases not matched to a gene: 9. Germline CDR1 and CDR2: SGHRS and YFSETQ. This CDR3 region has 16 residues. The CDR3 DNA reads TGCGCCAGCAATAATCCCCCTAGCGGCTCCTACAATGAGCAGTTCTTC. Its translation: CASNNPPSGSYNEQFF.

V is TRBV20-1 and J is TRBJ2-1, with 12 bases lining up with TRBD2. This CDR3 is 16 amino acids long. V lost 6 bases, J lost 10 bases, and 16 bases stayed unmatched. The V gene's germline CDR1 is DFQATT and CDR2 SNEGSKA (reference sequence). The CDR3 spells CSATGLAGKPSYEQFF. The CDR3 bases are TGCAGTGCAACTGGACTAGCGGGAAAACCCTCCTACGAGCAGTTCTTC.

Notes on this clonotype: One end of the junction fails to match germline, which may point to a read error. The chain employs TRBV18 and TRBJ1-1; maybe TRBD1 (5 bases). This CDR3 is built from 15 residues. From germline, CDR1 is KGHSH and CDR2 LQKENI. The CDR3 spells CASSPGRHQNTGAFF. CDR3 nucleotide sequence: TGTGCCAGCTCGCCAGGGAGGCACCAGAACACTGGAGCTTTCTTT.

The rearrangement joins TRBV24-1 to TRBJ2-2, with D unresolved. The CDR3 is 18 amino acids. In germline, CDR1 is KGHDR, CDR2 SFDVKD. Trimming stripped 3 bases from V and 2 bases from J, with 18 bases between. The CDR3 DNA reads as TGTGCCACCAGTGATCCCCTGGTAGACTCCCTAAACACCGGGGAGCTGTTTTTT. Translating it yields CATSDPLVDSLNTGELFF.